The 22 T cell receptor beta chains below were found in one sample sequenced in a study of T-cell memory formation after mild COVID-19. In TCRdb, the 5' RACE reads were re-called with MiXCR into one record per CDR3 protein. The sample carries 300,000 to 400,000 distinct CDR3 sequences, 20% to 25% recorded once. Sequences were obtained from PBMCs or a T cell subset sorted from them (not recorded which). The receptors come from an adult woman who had mild COVID-19 (a few samples of this study predate the infection). Cell type and time point are not known.

V and J are TRBV20-1 and TRBJ2-7, with TRBD2 matching 10 bases. After removal of 1 base from V and 4 bases from J, the junction contained 7 bases not matched to a gene. The length of the CDR3 is 15 residues. Germline V gives CDR1 DFQATT, CDR2 SNEGSKA (reference sequence). The CDR3 reads CSARAPSGSLYEQYF. The CDR3 nucleotides are TGCAGTGCTAGAGCGCCTAGCGGGAGTTTGTACGAGCAGTACTTC.

The chain is built from TRBV29-1 and TRBJ1-1; the D is unclear. V lost 7 bases and J 5 bases, leaving 17 bases between the germline ends. The length of the CDR3 is 13 residues. Germline loops: CDR1 SQVTM, CDR2 ANQGSEA. The CDR3 sequence is CSAPSLGNTEAFF. In nucleotides, the CDR3 is TGCAGCGCCCCCTCACTAGGGAATACTGAAGCTTTCTTT.

This clonotype was seen at least ten times. The chain combines TRBV5-5 with TRBJ1-4; D may be TRBD1 (5 bases). This CDR3 comprises 15 residues. Germline V gives CDR1 SGHKS, CDR2 YYEKEE (reference sequence). V was clipped by 4 bases and J by 3 bases, with 13 bases between them. CDR3 sequence (DNA): TGTGCCAGCAGCGCCGGGGGGGTTTCTAATGAAAAACTGTTTTTT. This codes for CASSAGGVSNEKLFF.

This clonotype was observed at least ten times. CDR3 sequence reads: CASSLNRAYEQYF. In nucleotides, the CDR3 is TGTGCCAGCAGTTTAAACAGGGCCTACGAGCAGTACTTC. This rearrangement joins TRBV12-3 or TRBV12-4 to TRBJ2-7; a weak D match, TRBD1 (6 bases). The CDR3 length is 13 residues. With 2 bases removed from V and 2 bases from J, the gap between germline ends came to 7 bases.

V and J are TRBV5-1 and TRBJ1-4; TRBD1 might be the D (5 bases). CDR1 and CDR2 (germline): SGHRS, YFSETQ. CDR3 size: 16 residues. Trimming stripped 7 bases from V and 0 bases from J, with 16 bases between. The CDR3 here is CASQRTGGATNEKLFF. For the CDR3, the DNA is TGCGCCAGCCAAAGGACGGGGGGGGCAACTAATGAAAAACTGTTTTTT. Based on the CDR3 plus reference TRBV5-1 and TRBJ1-4, the full variable domain is KAGVTQTPRYLIKTRGQQVTLSCSPISGHRSVSWYQQTPGQGLQFLFEYFSETQRNKGNFPGRFSGRQFSNSRSEMNVSTLELGDSALYLCASQRTGGATNEKLFFGSGTQLSVL.

This chain uses TRBV6-1 with TRBJ2-3, with 8 bases that match TRBD2. J gave up 3 bases and V 2 bases, and 7 bases lay outside the gene matches. CDR3 size: 16 residues. Germline V lookup: CDR1 MNHNS, CDR2 SASEGT. The CDR3 spells CASSERGGRRTDTQYF. The CDR3 DNA sequence: TGTGCCAGCAGTGAACGGGGGGGGCGCCGGACAGATACGCAGTATTTT.

This sequence joins TRBV25-1 and TRBJ2-1; D possibly corresponds to TRBD2 (6 bases). In germline, CDR1 is MGHDK, CDR2 SYGVNS. The V and J ends lost 2 bases and 3 bases respectively, with 8 bases between them. The CDR3 spans 14 residues. The CDR3 here is CASSETGVYNEQFF. The CDR3 DNA sequence: TGTGCCAGCAGTGAAACGGGAGTCTACAATGAGCAGTTCTTC.

The chain links TRBV7-3 to TRBJ2-3, with D tentatively TRBD2 (6 bases). Germline values: CDR1 SGHTA, CDR2 FQGTGA. The CDR3 is made up of 16 amino acids. V gave up 4 bases and J gave up 0 bases, with 14 bases separating them. The CDR3 is CASSSGTPRSTDTQYF. Here the CDR3 DNA reads TGTGCCAGCAGCTCCGGGACTCCCAGAAGCACAGATACGCAGTATTTT.

The rearrangement uses TRBV28 and TRBJ1-5, with D unclear. V lost 3 bases, J lost 4 bases, and 13 bases lay in between. The CDR3 loop spans 15 amino acids. From germline, CDR1 is MDHEN and CDR2 SYDVKM. The CDR3 region has the DNA TGTGCCAGCAGTTTCGAGGGCCAGTTGAATCAGCCCCAGCATTTT. It yields the protein CASSFEGQLNQPQHF.

The chain employs TRBV7-3 and TRBJ1-1, with 7 bases fitting TRBD1. V lost 5 bases, J lost 3 bases, and 6 bases stayed unmatched. The germline V gene encodes CDR1 SGHTA and CDR2 FQGTGA. The length of the CDR3 is 14 residues. The CDR3 region has the DNA TGTGCCAGCAGCCGCAGAGGGGGCGACACTGAAGCTTTCTTT. This codes for CASSRRGGDTEAFF.

V is TRBV4-1 and J is TRBJ1-6, with D unresolved. The CDR3 spans 16 residues. Germline V CDR1 and CDR2: MGHRA, YSYEKL. Trimming took 4 bases from V and 0 from J, leaving 10 bases between them. The CDR3 bases are TGCGCCAGCAGCCCCACGGAGAGCTCCTATAATTCACCCCTCCACTTT. Translated: CASSPTESSYNSPLHF.

This clonotype was observed a handful of times. This CDR3 reads CASSNVGGASYGYTF. The CDR3 DNA is TGTGCCAGCAGCAACGTCGGGGGGGCCAGCTATGGCTACACCTTC. The chain uses TRBV3-1 and TRBJ1-2; the D gene is possibly TRBD1 (6 bases). Germline V gene sequence: CDR1 LGHDT, CDR2 YNNKEL (reference sequence). V was trimmed by 5 bases and J by 4 bases, leaving 17 bases between them. This CDR3 region has 15 residues. Complete variable domain (other parts from reference TRBV3-1 and TRBJ1-2): DTAVSQTPKYLVTQMGNDKSIKCEQNLGHDTMYWYKQDSKKFLKIMFSYNNKELIINETVPNRFSPKSPDKAHLNLHINSLELGDSAVYFCASSNVGGASYGYTFGSGTRLTVV.

This clonotype was counted many times. The rearrangement joins TRBV24-1 to TRBJ2-7; TRBD1 or TRBD2 may be the D gene (5 bases each). V lost 5 bases to trimming and J lost 1 base, with 5 bases between them. CDR3 length: 12 amino acids. Looked up from germline, CDR1 is KGHDR and CDR2 is SFDVKD. The CDR3 nucleotides are TGTGCCACCAGTGGGGGGTCCTACGAGCAGTACTTC. This translates into CATSGGSYEQYF.

This clonotype came up a few times. The chain is built from TRBV14 and TRBJ1-1; D is unclear. The length of the CDR3 is 15 residues. Trimming removed 2 bases from V and 0 bases from J, with 10 bases in between. The germline gives CDR1 SGHDN, CDR2 FVKESK. The DNA for the CDR3 is TGTGCCAGCAGCCAACAGAGTCTAATGAACACTGAAGCTTTCTTT. This gives the protein CASSQQSLMNTEAFF.

This chain uses TRBV12-3 or TRBV12-4 with TRBJ1-1; 10 bases fit TRBD1. CDR3 length equals 14 residues. V shed 6 bases, J shed 11 bases, and the junction held 12 bases outside the gene matches. The CDR3 spells CASSKSRTGGMAFF. The CDR3 nucleotides read TGTGCCAGCAGCAAAAGCAGGACAGGGGGGATGGCTTTCTTT.

The V call is TRBV24-1, the J call TRBJ2-5; the D is unclear. Germline V gives CDR1 KGHDR, CDR2 SFDVKD. The CDR3 consists of 13 residues. The germline V and J ends were trimmed by 9 bases and 4 bases, with 14 bases remaining between them. The CDR3 region is CATASGVLETQYF. The CDR3 DNA is TGTGCCACCGCGTCAGGAGTTTTAGAGACCCAGTACTTC.

This clonotype was seen only a few times. The V call is TRBV10-3, the J call TRBJ1-5; 7 bases align to TRBD1. Per germline, CDR1 ENHRY and CDR2 SYGVKD. The junction had 12 bases not matched to a gene; V was cut back by 4 bases and J by 3 bases. This CDR3 spans 17 amino acids. CDR3 sequence (DNA): TGTGCCATCAGTGGTACTAGGGGGCAGGGGATCAATCAGCCCCAGCATTTT. Translation gives CAISGTRGQGINQPQHF.

This clonotype occurred a few times. V usage is TRBV4-1 and J usage is TRBJ1-1; D is ambiguous. Germline CDR1 and CDR2: MGHRA and YSYEKL. Deletions cut 0 bases from V and 0 bases from J, with 8 bases between. The CDR3 loop spans 15 amino acids. The CDR3 DNA reads as TGCGCCAGCAGCCAAGAGTGGACGCTGAACACTGAAGCTTTCTTT. It yields the protein CASSQEWTLNTEAFF.

The chain has TRBV6-5 and TRBJ1-1; 7 nucleotides agree with TRBD1. The CDR3 sequence is 19 residues long. J was trimmed by 1 base and V by 5 bases; bases with no gene match: 19. Germline assignment: CDR1 MNHEY and CDR2 SVGAGI. CDR3 sequence (DNA): TGTGCCAGCAGTCTCGACCGTGGAGGGGGCTCCGTTAAGAACACTGAAGCTTTCTTT. Amino acids: CASSLDRGGGSVKNTEAFF.

This clonotype has just a few counts. This chain connects TRBV20-1 to TRBJ2-5; D remains unclear. The CDR3 spans 14 residues. The germline V gene has CDR1 DFQATT and CDR2 SNEGSKA (reference sequence). V was pared by 4 bases and J by 4 bases, with 16 bases between. CDR3 region: CSATAGPWGETQYF. As DNA, the CDR3 is TGCAGTGCTACCGCCGGGCCCTGGGGAGAGACCCAGTACTTC.

This sequence joins TRBV18 and TRBJ2-1; D is undetermined. V was shortened by 3 bases and J by 7 bases, with 22 bases between the two germline ends. The CDR3 is made up of 17 amino acids. Per the germline V gene, CDR1 is KGHSH and CDR2 is LQKENI. The CDR3 loop is CASSPIWGSDESNEQFF. In DNA form, the CDR3 reads TGTGCCAGCTCACCCATATGGGGATCGGACGAATCTAATGAGCAGTTCTTC.

The chain is built from TRBV11-3 and TRBJ2-7, with 10 bases that match TRBD1. The V and J ends lost 2 bases and 2 bases, in that order; junction bases with no gene match: 9. The CDR3 sequence is 17 residues long. CDR1 and CDR2 (germline): SGHNT, YENEEA. The chain's CDR3 is CASSLPPGQGLPYEQYF. CDR3 DNA: TGTGCCAGCAGCTTACCACCGGGACAGGGGTTACCCTACGAGCAGTACTTC. Together with reference TRBV11-3 and TRBJ2-7, the CDR3 gives the full variable domain: EAGVVQSPRYKIIEKKQPVAFWCNPISGHNTLYWYLQNLGQGPELLIRYENEEAVDDSQLPKDRFSAERLKGVDSTLKIQPAELGDSAVYLCASSLPPGQGLPYEQYFGPGTRLTVT.